Following are 16 T cell receptor beta chains from one sample sequenced in a study of cytomegalovirus exposure and HLA in healthy donors. PCR primers comprised 60 Vbeta and 13 Jbeta primers. Using immunoSEQ multiplex PCR, the repertoire was profiled, and TCRdb retains in-frame clones only, with some absent. This table holds over 100,000 clones, 55% to 65% found once. The sample taken for sequencing was PBMCs. The receptors originated from a man aged 40-55 years in good health and CMV-seropositive.

This chain's CDR3 is CASSYLGGRGTYEQYF. CDR3 sequence (DNA): TGTGCCAGCAGTTACTTGGGAGGCCGAGGGACCTACGAGCAGTACTTC. The chain couples TRBV6-5 to TRBJ2-7; a possible D gene is TRBD2 (6 bases). The CDR3 runs to 16 residues. Trimming pared 1 base from V and 2 bases from J, leaving 15 bases between. The germline CDR1 and CDR2 sequences are MNHEY and SVGAGI.

The chain carries TRBV2 and TRBJ1-1; D remains unclear. Germline values: CDR1 SNHLY, CDR2 FYNNEI. The CDR3 spans 12 residues. The V end lost 6 bases, the J end lost 4 bases, and 9 bases lay between the germline ends. CDR3 nucleotide sequence: TGTGCCAGCAGCTCCGACACCACTGAAGCTTTCTTT. As protein: CASSSDTTEAFF. Using reference TRBV2 and TRBJ1-1 for the parts outside the CDR3, the full variable domain is EPEVTQTPSHQVTQMGQEVILRCVPISNHLYFYWYRQILGQKVEFLVSFYNNEISEKSEIFDDQFSVERPDGSNFTLKIRSTKLEDSAMYFCASSSDTTEAFFGQGTRLTVV.

The chain combines TRBV7-9 with TRBJ2-7, with a tentative D call TRBD2 (5 bases). CDR1 is SEHNR, CDR2 FQNEAQ, per germline (reference sequence). V was pared by 3 bases and J by 3 bases, with 6 bases between. This CDR3 region has 12 residues. The CDR3 nucleotides are TGTGCCAGCAGCTTCGGGGACTACGAGCAGTACTTC. This encodes CASSFGDYEQYF. Drawing the rest from reference TRBV7-9 and TRBJ2-7, the complete variable domain is DTGVSQNPRHKITKRGQNVTFRCDPISEHNRLYWYRQTLGQGPEFLTYFQNEAQLEKSRLLSDRFSAERPKGSFSTLEIQRTEQGDSAMYLCASSFGDYEQYFGPGTRLTVT.

This sequence joins TRBV6-5 and TRBJ2-7; D is uncertain. The V end lost 0 bases, the J end lost 3 bases, and 9 bases lay between the germline ends. Germline-derived CDR1 and CDR2 are MNHEY and SVGAGI. The CDR3 consists of 14 residues. CDR3 sequence (DNA): TGTGCCAGCAGTTACTCGCAGAACCGCTACGAGCAGTACTTC. Its translation: CASSYSQNRYEQYF.

V and J are TRBV29-1 and TRBJ2-3; TRBD1 might be the D (6 bases). CDR1 and CDR2 from the germline V gene are SQVTM and ANQGSEA. The CDR3 is made up of 14 amino acids. With 4 bases removed from V and 4 bases from J, the gap between germline ends came to 15 bases. The CDR3 coding sequence is TGCAGCGTTGTGGTCAGGGGAACGGCAGATACGCAGTATTTT. Its protein product is CSVVVRGTADTQYF.

The chain is built from TRBV10-3 and TRBJ2-3; 7 nucleotides align to TRBD2. Trimming at V came to 1 base and at J to 2 bases, leaving 9 bases not matched to a gene. This CDR3 has 17 amino acids. Germline loops: CDR1 ENHRY, CDR2 SYGVKD. The CDR3 region is CAISELASGGATDTQYF. The CDR3 DNA sequence: TGTGCCATCAGTGAGTTGGCTAGCGGCGGGGCCACAGATACGCAGTATTTT.

This chain uses TRBV28 with TRBJ2-1; TRBD1 aligns across 8 bases. Germline loops: CDR1 MDHEN, CDR2 SYDVKM. This CDR3 has 15 amino acids. With 6 bases clipped from V and 1 base from J, the junction kept 5 bases outside the gene matches. The CDR3 DNA reads as TGTGCCAGCAGGACCGGGACAGGTTCCTACAATGAGCAGTTCTTC. Its protein is CASRTGTGSYNEQFF.

The chain employs TRBV7-2 and TRBJ2-1; D may be TRBD1 (6 bases). This CDR3 is built from 15 residues. Germline V CDR1 and CDR2: SGHTA, FQGNSA. Trimming stripped 1 base from V and 10 bases from J, with 17 bases between. In DNA form, the CDR3 reads TGTGCCAGCAGCTTAGAAGGTTTGAGGGGGTTCGAGCAGTTCTTC. This sequence encodes CASSLEGLRGFEQFF. Variable domain in full (rest from reference TRBV7-2 and TRBJ2-1): GAGVSQSPSNKVTEKGKDVELRCDPISGHTALYWYRQSLGQGLEFLIYFQGNSAPDKSGLPSDRFSAERTGGSVSTLTIQRTQQEDSAVYLCASSLEGLRGFEQFFGPGTRLTVL.

This sequence joins TRBV28 and TRBJ2-1; 7 positions agree with TRBD2. V lost 4 bases and J lost 7; bases outside the gene matches: 13. The CDR3 extends over 16 amino acids. Per the germline V gene, CDR1 is MDHEN and CDR2 is SYDVKM. This chain's CDR3 is CASSSWTSSAGNEQFF. CDR3 sequence (DNA): TGTGCCAGCAGTTCCTGGACTAGTTCGGCGGGGAATGAGCAGTTCTTC.

Only a few counts were recorded for this clone. V and J are TRBV5-5 and TRBJ1-1, with 8 nucleotides matching TRBD1. V was pared by 3 bases and J by 11 bases, with 12 bases of the junction left unmatched. This CDR3 region has 14 residues. Germline V gene lookup returns CDR1 SGHKS and CDR2 YYEKEE (reference sequence). The CDR3 region has the DNA TGTGCCAGCAGCTCCGAAGGACAGGGATTGATCGCTTTCTTT. Its protein is CASSSEGQGLIAFF.

CDR3 sequence (DNA): TGTGCCAGCAGCTTAGCTGGGACTAGCGGGTCCTACGAGCAGTACTTC. Translation gives CASSLAGTSGSYEQYF. This chain uses TRBV11-2 with TRBJ2-7, with 12 nucleotides matching TRBD2. The junction had 2 bases not matched to a gene; V was cut back by 1 base and J by 1 base. CDR1 is SGHAT and CDR2 is FQNNGV in the germline V gene. CDR3 size: 16 residues.

This clone was seen only a few times. The rearrangement joins TRBV28 to TRBJ1-1, with 9 bases that match TRBD1. This CDR3 is built from 13 residues. Germline V gene sequence: CDR1 MDHEN, CDR2 SYDVKM. The V and J ends lost 8 bases and 10 bases, in that order; junction bases with no gene match: 11. The CDR3 DNA follows: TGTGCCAGCCAAAGGTGGGACAGGGAAGGAGCTTTCTTT. Protein product: CASQRWDREGAFF.

The genes are TRBV30 and TRBJ1-5; 8 bases fit TRBD1. CDR1 is GTSNPN, CDR2 SVGIG, per germline (reference sequence). The length of the CDR3 is 18 residues. J lost 2 bases, V lost 0 bases, and 12 bases had no gene match. This CDR3 reads CAWSVCRGQGRCNQPQHF. The CDR3 nucleotides read TGTGCCTGGAGTGTATGCAGAGGACAGGGCCGATGCAATCAGCCCCAGCATTTT.

The V gene is TRBV11-2, the J gene TRBJ2-5; possibly TRBD2 for D (5 bases). Germline-derived CDR1 and CDR2 are SGHAT and FQNNGV. V dropped 6 bases and J dropped 4 bases, with 6 bases sitting between them. The CDR3 length is 11 residues. DNA for the CDR3: TGTGCCAGCAGTGGACTAGAGACCCAGTACTTC. It is translated as CASSGLETQYF.

This clone was observed a handful of times. V gene TRBV6-4 combines with J gene TRBJ2-7, with 9 bases that match TRBD1. With V trimmed by 0 bases and J by 5 bases, 5 bases remained unmatched. CDR3 length: 15 residues. Per the germline V gene, CDR1 is MRHNA and CDR2 is SNTAGT. CDR3 sequence reads: CASSDSGTGSDEQYF. Written as DNA, the CDR3 is TGTGCCAGCAGTGACTCCGGGACAGGGAGCGACGAGCAGTACTTC.

This clone has just a few counts. This chain uses TRBV7-9 with TRBJ1-1; tentative D call: TRBD1 (5 bases). The CDR3 totals 14 residues. Looked up from germline, CDR1 is SEHNR and CDR2 is FQNEAQ (reference sequence). V dropped 4 bases and J dropped 1 base, with 10 bases sitting between them. CDR3 sequence: CASSYLDTNTEAFF. The DNA for the CDR3 is TGTGCCAGCAGCTACCTGGACACGAACACTGAAGCTTTCTTT.